Below are 30 T cell receptor beta chains sequenced from a single sample in a study of vaccination effects on CD4 cells after COVID-19. No antigen has been identified for these receptors. Using immunoSEQ multiplex PCR, the repertoire was profiled, and TCRdb retains in-frame clones only, with some absent. Of about 16,000 clones detected, roughly three quarters appear once; the ten largest clones hold under 20%. ViraFEST used viral peptide pools to expand antigen-specific CD4+ T cells before sequencing. Culture proceeded for approximately 10 days, and CD4+ T cells were then isolated. The vaccine given was either BNT162b2 or mRNA-1273, in two doses. The sample was CD4+ T cells from PBMCs cultured with HCoV-NL63 spike peptides, taken after COVID-19 vaccination. The receptors here all came from a human donor who received a COVID-19 vaccine.

The genes are TRBV9 and TRBJ2-2; 7 bases align to TRBD2. After removal of 2 bases from V and 7 bases from J, the junction contained 8 bases not matched to a gene. Germline V gives CDR1 SGDLS, CDR2 YYNGEE. The CDR3 is 15 amino acids. CDR3 protein: CASSVGGGSSGELFF. In nucleotides, the CDR3 is TGTGCCAGCAGCGTCGGTGGCGGGAGTAGCGGGGAGCTGTTTTTT.

This clone occurred once. The V and J genes are TRBV30 and TRBJ2-5; no clear D. V was cut by 1 base and J by 1 base, with 7 bases left in between. Germline assignment: CDR1 GTSNPN and CDR2 SVGIG (reference sequence). The CDR3 runs to 13 residues. CDR3 in amino acids: CAWSGGIQETQYF. DNA of the CDR3: TGTGCCTGGAGTGGTGGGATCCAAGAGACCCAGTACTTC.

This sequence joins TRBV12-3 or TRBV12-4 and TRBJ1-1, with D perhaps TRBD1 (5 bases). The CDR3 is 13 amino acids. V was trimmed by 6 bases and J by 1 base, leaving 9 bases between them. The CDR3 spells CASRLTGNTEAFF. The CDR3 bases are TGTGCCAGCAGACTTACAGGGAACACTGAAGCTTTCTTT.

This clone has more than one count but fewer than ten. The V and J genes are TRBV28 and TRBJ1-5; D is ambiguous. Trimming took 3 bases from V and 3 from J, leaving 9 bases between them. The CDR3 sequence is 14 residues long. The V gene's germline CDR1 is MDHEN and CDR2 SYDVKM. Here the CDR3 DNA reads TGTGCCAGCAGTTTCAGAAACACCAATCAGCCCCAGCATTTT. Translating gives CASSFRNTNQPQHF.

This clone was detected a few times. This chain uses TRBV2 with TRBJ2-4; 13 positions match TRBD2. The CDR3 extends over 17 amino acids. J lost 3 bases, V lost 8 bases, and 10 bases had no gene match. Germline values: CDR1 SNHLY, CDR2 FYNNEI. This CDR3 reads CASRTSGSWIVKNIQYF. CDR3 bases: TGTGCCAGCCGGACTAGCGGGAGCTGGATTGTCAAAAACATTCAGTACTTC.

This chain uses TRBV11-2 with TRBJ2-7, with D perhaps given as TRBD1 or TRBD2 (5 bases each). This CDR3 is built from 17 residues. Germline CDR1 is SGHAT and CDR2 is FQNNGV. Deletions cut 0 bases from V and 9 bases from J, with 24 bases between. Here the CDR3 reads CASSLEPHRDGGSVQYF. The CDR3 DNA follows: TGTGCCAGCAGCTTAGAACCTCACCGGGACGGAGGTTCGGTGCAGTACTTC.

The CDR3 loop is CASSLSGVAETQYF. The DNA of the CDR3 is TGCGCCAGCAGCTTGTCCGGGGTAGCGGAGACCCAGTACTTC. The rearrangement uses TRBV5-1 and TRBJ2-5, with D tentatively TRBD2 (5 bases). From germline, CDR1 is SGHRS and CDR2 YFSETQ. The CDR3 runs 14 residues. Trimming left V 1 base short and J 5 bases short, with 12 bases between.

The V and J genes are TRBV7-2 and TRBJ1-1; 7 nucleotides line up with TRBD1. Germline values: CDR1 SGHTA, CDR2 FQGNSA. The CDR3 is 15 amino acids. J was trimmed by 4 bases and V by 5 bases; bases with no gene match: 10. CDR3 residues: CASSTATGRGTEAFF. CDR3 nucleotide sequence: TGTGCCAGCAGCACCGCGACAGGGCGGGGCACTGAAGCTTTCTTT.

V usage is TRBV7-9 and J usage is TRBJ1-1; TRBD1 agrees at 8 bases. This CDR3 contains 15 residues. J lost 1 base, V lost 5 bases, and 6 bases had no gene match. Germline CDR1 reads SEHNR; CDR2 reads FQNEAQ (reference sequence). This chain's CDR3 is CASSAGQGKNTEAFF. The DNA for the CDR3 is TGTGCCAGCAGCGCAGGACAGGGAAAGAACACTGAAGCTTTCTTT.

The chain combines TRBV3-1 (or the pseudogene TRBV3-2) with TRBJ2-3; 8 positions match TRBD1. The V segment lost 2 bases and the J segment 3 bases; nucleotides outside the gene matches: 7. Germline lookup yields CDR1 LGHDT and CDR2 YNNKEL (reference sequence). This CDR3 contains 16 residues. The CDR3 is CASSQKDREATDTQYF. CDR3 coding DNA: TGTGCCAGCAGCCAAAAGGACAGGGAGGCAACAGATACGCAGTATTTT.

The chain has TRBV20-1 and TRBJ1-2, with D unclear. Germline V gene sequence: CDR1 DFQATT, CDR2 SNEGSKA (reference sequence). This CDR3 has 11 residues. Trimming cost V 1 base and J 4 bases, with 4 bases left between them. The CDR3 here is CSARGIYGYTF. The CDR3 DNA sequence: TGCAGTGCTAGAGGAATCTATGGCTACACCTTC.

This chain connects TRBV5-6 to TRBJ1-2; D is uncertain. The V end was cut by 0 bases, the J end by 5 bases, with 2 bases between. Looked up from germline, CDR1 is SGHDT and CDR2 is YYEEEE. The CDR3 extends over 11 amino acids. CDR3 amino acids: CASSLGYGYTF. The CDR3 coding sequence is TGTGCCAGCAGCTTGGGGTATGGCTACACCTTC.

The gene calls are TRBV19 and TRBJ1-2, with 10 bases lining up with TRBD1. V trimming: 6 bases; J trimming: 4 bases; junction bases outside the gene matches: 8. The germline gives CDR1 LNHDA, CDR2 SQIVND (reference sequence). The length of the CDR3 is 15 residues. CDR3 residues: CASSRQGAAAYGYTF. In nucleotides, the CDR3 is TGTGCCAGTAGCCGACAGGGGGCGGCTGCCTATGGCTACACCTTC. Combining the CDR3 with reference TRBV19 and TRBJ1-2 gives the whole variable domain DGGITQSPKYLFRKEGQNVTLSCEQNLNHDAMYWYRQDPGQGLRLIYYSQIVNDFQKGDIAEGYSVSREKKESFPLTVTSAQKNPTAFYLCASSRQGAAAYGYTFGSGTRLTVV.

J is TRBJ2-1 and V is TRBV28; 7 bases line up with TRBD2. This CDR3 has 13 amino acids. Trimming cost V 6 bases and J 10 bases; bases outside gene matches: 9. Germline lookup yields CDR1 MDHEN and CDR2 SYDVKM. CDR3 sequence reads: CASRRPTSREQFF. The CDR3 DNA is TGTGCCAGCAGGCGACCGACTAGCCGGGAGCAGTTCTTC.

This chain connects TRBV5-4 to TRBJ1-2; 8 nucleotides align to TRBD1. CDR3 size: 15 residues. The V gene end was trimmed by 3 bases and the J gene end by 5 bases; junction bases not matched to a gene: 9. Looked up from germline, CDR1 is SGHNT and CDR2 is YYREEE (reference sequence). The CDR3 coding sequence is TGTGCCAGCAGCTACCCCGGGACAGGTAGTTATGGCTACACCTTC. Protein product: CASSYPGTGSYGYTF.

V is TRBV3-1 (or the pseudogene TRBV3-2) and J is TRBJ2-7; no clear D gene. CDR1 LGHDT and CDR2 YNNKEL come from the germline V gene (reference sequence). CDR3 size: 14 residues. Trimming removed 1 base at V and 6 bases at J, with 13 bases between. The CDR3 spells CASSQAVAALEQYF. The DNA for the CDR3 is TGTGCCAGCAGCCAAGCCGTGGCCGCCCTCGAGCAGTACTTC.

This rearrangement joins TRBV28 to TRBJ1-5; no definite D call. The CDR3 has 12 residues. V was trimmed by 10 bases and J by 7 bases, leaving 14 bases between them. Germline CDR1 MDHEN, CDR2 SYDVKM. In DNA, the CDR3 is TGTGCCACCCTTAGCTCGGGACAGCCCCAGCATTTT. Translating it yields CATLSSGQPQHF. Combining the CDR3 with reference TRBV28 and TRBJ1-5 gives the whole variable domain DVKVTQSSRYLVKRTGEKVFLECVQDMDHENMFWYRQDPGLGLRLIYFSYDVKMKEKGDIPEGYSVSREKKERFSLILESASTNQTSMYLCATLSSGQPQHFGDGTRLSIL.

V and J are TRBV3-1 (or the pseudogene TRBV3-2) and TRBJ1-1; possibly TRBD1 for D (5 bases). Germline V gene sequence: CDR1 LGHDT, CDR2 YNNKEL (reference sequence). V was shortened by 3 bases and J by 5 bases, with 7 bases between the two germline ends. This CDR3 contains 12 residues. The CDR3: CASSHGGTEAFF. The CDR3 DNA sequence: TGTGCCAGCAGCCATGGGGGGACTGAAGCTTTCTTT.

There are a few counts of this clone. The chain combines TRBV6-5 with TRBJ1-5, with D tentatively TRBD1 (5 bases). Trimming cost V 6 bases and J 4 bases, with 16 bases left between them. The CDR3 covers 15 residues. In germline, CDR1 is MNHEY, CDR2 SVGAGI. The CDR3 reads CASRPDRVANQPQHF. The CDR3 DNA follows: TGTGCCAGCAGACCCGACAGAGTAGCAAATCAGCCCCAGCATTTT.

This clone has a handful of counts. V usage is TRBV28 and J usage is TRBJ1-2, with a possible D match to TRBD1 (6 bases). The germline V gene has CDR1 MDHEN and CDR2 SYDVKM. The CDR3 totals 14 residues. Trimming shortened V by 11 bases and J by 4 bases, and 20 bases separated the two germline ends. CDR3 sequence: CASRGGPDSYGYTF. As DNA, the CDR3 is TGTGCCTCCCGGGGGGGGCCCGACAGCTATGGCTACACCTTC.

The CDR3 reads CASGGTPSYEQYF. The CDR3 bases are TGTGCCAGCGGCGGGACCCCCTCCTACGAGCAGTACTTC. This chain joins TRBV28 and TRBJ2-7, with D possibly being TRBD2 (6 bases). With 8 bases removed from V and 0 bases from J, the gap between germline ends came to 11 bases. This CDR3 spans 13 amino acids. Germline V gene sequence: CDR1 MDHEN, CDR2 SYDVKM.

This clone was recorded once. This rearrangement joins TRBV7-9 to TRBJ1-1; possibly TRBD1 for D (6 bases). Germline values: CDR1 SEHNR, CDR2 FQNEAQ (reference sequence). There are 13 residues in the CDR3. Trimming took 3 bases from V and 3 from J, leaving 8 bases between them. The CDR3 DNA reads as TGTGCCAGCAGCTTTAGGGGGTACACTGAAGCTTTCTTT. Protein product: CASSFRGYTEAFF.

This clone occurred a few times. The chain recombines TRBV6-6 with TRBJ2-7; the D gene is possibly TRBD1 (6 bases). V was clipped by 2 bases and J by 1 base, with 9 bases between them. This CDR3 is built from 14 residues. The germline V gene encodes CDR1 MNHNY and CDR2 SVGAGI (reference sequence). The CDR3 spells CASSYQTGSYEQYF. The CDR3 DNA sequence: TGTGCCAGCAGTTACCAGACAGGTTCCTACGAGCAGTACTTC.

The chain joins TRBV19 to TRBJ1-1; the D is unclear. V dropped 2 bases and J dropped 0 bases, with 4 bases sitting between them. This CDR3 is 13 amino acids long. Germline V lookup: CDR1 LNHDA, CDR2 SQIVND (reference sequence). CDR3 protein: CASSIMVNTEAFF. The CDR3 DNA follows: TGTGCCAGTAGTATAATGGTGAACACTGAAGCTTTCTTT.

This clone has more than one count but fewer than ten. The chain links TRBV21-1 to TRBJ1-2; the DNA was not used to check the table's D call, TRBD1. TRBV21-1 is a known pseudogene. The CDR3 covers 15 residues. CDR3 sequence: CASSKLDRVNYGYTF. The CDR3 DNA reads TGTGCCAGCAGCAAGTTGGACAGGGTCAACTATGGCTACACCTTC.

V is TRBV5-6 and J is TRBJ1-6, with a tentative D call TRBD1 (6 bases). Germline V gene data show CDR1 as SGHDT and CDR2 as YYEEEE. The CDR3 consists of 16 residues. The V end lost 4 bases, the J end lost 1 base, and 12 bases lay between the germline ends. Here the CDR3 DNA reads TGTGCCAGCAGCACACCAGGGGAATCCTATAATTCACCCCTCCACTTT. This sequence encodes CASSTPGESYNSPLHF.

The chain couples TRBV6-5 to TRBJ2-1; the D gene is possibly TRBD2 (6 bases). The V and J ends lost 8 bases and 5 bases respectively, with 16 bases between them. This CDR3 is built from 14 residues. The germline gives CDR1 MNHEY, CDR2 SVGAGI. The CDR3 here is CASERERVNNEQFF. The CDR3, as DNA: TGTGCCAGCGAGAGGGAGCGGGTTAACAATGAGCAGTTCTTC.

The chain carries TRBV28 and TRBJ1-2; the D gene is possibly TRBD1 (5 bases). The CDR3 contains 12 residues. CDR1 is MDHEN and CDR2 is SYDVKM in the germline V gene. Trimming stripped 6 bases from V and 4 bases from J, with 9 bases between. This chain's CDR3 is CASRLDSYGYTF. In DNA form, the CDR3 reads TGTGCCAGCAGGTTAGACAGCTATGGCTACACCTTC.

This rearrangement joins TRBV19 to TRBJ1-1, with unresolved D. The CDR3 consists of 15 residues. Trimming stripped 5 bases from V and 1 base from J, with 14 bases between. Looked up from germline, CDR1 is LNHDA and CDR2 is SQIVND (reference sequence). Written as DNA, the CDR3 is TGTGCCAGTAGTCCTAGGACTTTAGGGAACACTGAAGCTTTCTTT. It is translated as CASSPRTLGNTEAFF.

CDR3 loop: CASSGGLVRYNEQFF. The DNA for the CDR3 is TGTGCCAGCAGTGGGGGCTTGGTTCGTTACAATGAGCAGTTCTTC. The chain couples TRBV6-6 to TRBJ2-1; possible D gene TRBD1, 6 bases. Trimming removed 5 bases from V and 4 bases from J, with 15 bases in between. Looked up from germline, CDR1 is MNHNY and CDR2 is SVGAGI (reference sequence). CDR3 length: 15 residues.